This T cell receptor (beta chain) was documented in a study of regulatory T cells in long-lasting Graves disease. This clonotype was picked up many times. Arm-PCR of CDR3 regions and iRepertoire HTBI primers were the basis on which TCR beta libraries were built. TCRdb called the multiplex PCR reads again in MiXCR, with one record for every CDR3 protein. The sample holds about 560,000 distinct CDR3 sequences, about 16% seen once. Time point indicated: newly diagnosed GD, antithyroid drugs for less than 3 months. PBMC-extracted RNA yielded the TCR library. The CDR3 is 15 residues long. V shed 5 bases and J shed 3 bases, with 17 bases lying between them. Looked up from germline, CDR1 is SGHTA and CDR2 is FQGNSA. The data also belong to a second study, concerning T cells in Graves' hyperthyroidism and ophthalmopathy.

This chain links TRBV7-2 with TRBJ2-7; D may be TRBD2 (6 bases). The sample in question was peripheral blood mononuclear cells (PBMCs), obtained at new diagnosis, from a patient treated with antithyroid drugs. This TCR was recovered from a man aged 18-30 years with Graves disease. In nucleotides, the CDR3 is TGTGCCAGCAGCCGGGGGACGTTTGTGAGCTACGAGCAGTACTTC. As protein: CASSRGTFVSYEQYF.